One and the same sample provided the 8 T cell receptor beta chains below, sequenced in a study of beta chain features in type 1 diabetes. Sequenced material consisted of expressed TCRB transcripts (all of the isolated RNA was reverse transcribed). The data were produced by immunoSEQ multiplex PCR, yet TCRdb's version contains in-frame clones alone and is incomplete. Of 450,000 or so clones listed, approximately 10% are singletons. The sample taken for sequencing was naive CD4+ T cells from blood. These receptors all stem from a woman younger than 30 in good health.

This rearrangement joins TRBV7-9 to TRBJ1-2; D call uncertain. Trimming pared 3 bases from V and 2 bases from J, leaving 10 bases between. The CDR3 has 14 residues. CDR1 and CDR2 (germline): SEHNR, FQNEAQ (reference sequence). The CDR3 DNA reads TGTGCCAGCAGCTTTGAGGTATCGAACTATGGCTACACCTTC. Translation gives CASSFEVSNYGYTF.

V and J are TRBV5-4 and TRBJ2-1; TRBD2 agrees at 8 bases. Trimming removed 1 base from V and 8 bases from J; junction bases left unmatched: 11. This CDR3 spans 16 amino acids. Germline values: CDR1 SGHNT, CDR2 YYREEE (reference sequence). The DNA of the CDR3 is TGTGCCAGCAGCTTGATGGGCGGGAGGCTTTTTGATGAGCAGTTCTTC. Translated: CASSLMGGRLFDEQFF.

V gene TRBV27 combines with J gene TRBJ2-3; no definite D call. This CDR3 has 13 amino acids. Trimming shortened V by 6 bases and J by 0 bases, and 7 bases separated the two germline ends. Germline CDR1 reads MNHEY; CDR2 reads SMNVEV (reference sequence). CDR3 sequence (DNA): TGTGCCAGCAGCCGCAGGAGCACAGATACGCAGTATTTT. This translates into CASSRRSTDTQYF.

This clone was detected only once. CDR3 region: CASSPTRVGDEQFF. CDR3 in DNA: TGTGCCAGCAGCCCGACGAGGGTCGGGGATGAGCAGTTCTTC. The V gene is TRBV11-2, the J gene TRBJ2-1, with a possible D match to TRBD2 (5 bases). V was clipped by 5 bases and J by 8 bases, with 16 bases between them. The CDR3 sequence is 14 residues long. Germline CDR1 is SGHAT and CDR2 is FQNNGV.

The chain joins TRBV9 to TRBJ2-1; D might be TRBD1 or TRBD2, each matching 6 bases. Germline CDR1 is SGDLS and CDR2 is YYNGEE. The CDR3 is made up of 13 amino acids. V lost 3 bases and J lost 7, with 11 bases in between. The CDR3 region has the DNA TGTGCCAGCAGCGCTGGGGGGCGGAATGAGCAGTTCTTC. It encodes CASSAGGRNEQFF.

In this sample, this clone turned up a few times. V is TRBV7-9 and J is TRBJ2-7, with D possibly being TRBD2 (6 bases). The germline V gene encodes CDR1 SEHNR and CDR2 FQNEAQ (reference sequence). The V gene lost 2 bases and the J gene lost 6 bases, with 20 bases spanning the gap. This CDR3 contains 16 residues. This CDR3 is CASSLSFGSTQVEQYF. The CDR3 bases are TGTGCCAGCAGCTTATCATTCGGGAGCACTCAAGTCGAGCAGTACTTC.

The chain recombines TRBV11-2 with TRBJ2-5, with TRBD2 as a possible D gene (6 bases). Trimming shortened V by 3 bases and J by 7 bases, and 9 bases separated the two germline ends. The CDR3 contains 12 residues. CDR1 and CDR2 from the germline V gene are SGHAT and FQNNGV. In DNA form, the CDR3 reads TGTGCCAGCAGCTTCGAGGAGGGGACCCAGTACTTC. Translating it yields CASSFEEGTQYF.

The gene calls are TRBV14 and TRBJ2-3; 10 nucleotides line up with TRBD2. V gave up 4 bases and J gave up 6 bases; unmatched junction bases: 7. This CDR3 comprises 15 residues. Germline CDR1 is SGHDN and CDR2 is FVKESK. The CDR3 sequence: CASSPRGLALDTQYF. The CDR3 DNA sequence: TGTGCCAGCAGCCCCCGGGGACTAGCGCTGGATACGCAGTATTTT.